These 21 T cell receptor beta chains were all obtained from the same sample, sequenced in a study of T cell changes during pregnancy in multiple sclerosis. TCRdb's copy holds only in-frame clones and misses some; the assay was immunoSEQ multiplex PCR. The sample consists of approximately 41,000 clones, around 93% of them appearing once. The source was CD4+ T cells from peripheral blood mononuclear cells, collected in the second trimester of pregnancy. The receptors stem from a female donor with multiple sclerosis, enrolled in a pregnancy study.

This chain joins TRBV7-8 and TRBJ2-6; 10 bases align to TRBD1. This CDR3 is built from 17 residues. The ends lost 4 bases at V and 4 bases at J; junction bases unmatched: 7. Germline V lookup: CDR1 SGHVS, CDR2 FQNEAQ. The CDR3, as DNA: TGTGCCAGCAGCTCCCCGGGACAGGGGTCCGGGGCCAACGTCCTGACTTTC. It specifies CASSSPGQGSGANVLTF.

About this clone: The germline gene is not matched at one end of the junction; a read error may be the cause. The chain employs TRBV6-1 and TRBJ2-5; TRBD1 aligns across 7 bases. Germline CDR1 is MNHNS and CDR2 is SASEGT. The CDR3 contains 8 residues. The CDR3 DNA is TGTGCCAAACAGGGGACCGACTTC. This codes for CAKQGTDF.

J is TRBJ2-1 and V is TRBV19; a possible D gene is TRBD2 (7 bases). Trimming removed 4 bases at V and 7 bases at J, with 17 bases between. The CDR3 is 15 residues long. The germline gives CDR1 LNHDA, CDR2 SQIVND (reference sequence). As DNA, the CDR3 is TGTGCCAGTAGTAAGGGGGAGGGCCCGGGGAATGAGCAGTTCTTC. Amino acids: CASSKGEGPGNEQFF.

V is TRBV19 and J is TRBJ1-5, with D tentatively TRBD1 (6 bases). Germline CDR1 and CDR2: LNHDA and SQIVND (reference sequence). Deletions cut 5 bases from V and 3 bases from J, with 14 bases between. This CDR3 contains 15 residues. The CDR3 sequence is CASSGRGSDNQPQHF. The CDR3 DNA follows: TGTGCCAGTAGTGGGAGGGGGAGCGACAATCAGCCCCAGCATTTT.

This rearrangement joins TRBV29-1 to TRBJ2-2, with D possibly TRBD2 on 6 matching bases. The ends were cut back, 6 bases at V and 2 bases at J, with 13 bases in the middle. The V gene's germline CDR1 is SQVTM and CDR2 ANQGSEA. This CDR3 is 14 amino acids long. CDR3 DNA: TGCAGCGTGGCGGGAATTTACAACACCGGGGAGCTGTTTTTT. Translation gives CSVAGIYNTGELFF.

CDR3 region: CASRTGTGGSVQYF. The CDR3 DNA reads TGTGCCAGCAGGACAGGGACAGGGGGCTCTGTGCAGTACTTC. V is TRBV11-2 and J is TRBJ2-7; 12 positions match TRBD1. Germline V gives CDR1 SGHAT, CDR2 FQNNGV. This CDR3 spans 14 amino acids. The J segment lost 9 bases and the V segment lost 6 bases, leaving 9 bases of the junction unmatched.

Written as DNA, the CDR3 is TGTGCCAGTAACCTGGGGGGGATGAACACTGAAGCTTTCTTT. It encodes CASNLGGMNTEAFF. V gene TRBV19 combines with J gene TRBJ1-1, with D perhaps matching TRBD1 (5 bases). Germline V lookup: CDR1 LNHDA, CDR2 SQIVND (reference sequence). This CDR3 is built from 14 residues. The V gene lost 7 bases and the J gene lost 0 bases, with 12 bases spanning the gap.

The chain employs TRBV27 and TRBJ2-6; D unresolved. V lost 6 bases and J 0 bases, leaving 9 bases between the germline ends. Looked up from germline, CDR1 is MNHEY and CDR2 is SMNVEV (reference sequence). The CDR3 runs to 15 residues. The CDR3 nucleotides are TGTGCCAGCAGAAGACTGGACTCTGGGGCCAACGTCCTGACTTTC. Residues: CASRRLDSGANVLTF.

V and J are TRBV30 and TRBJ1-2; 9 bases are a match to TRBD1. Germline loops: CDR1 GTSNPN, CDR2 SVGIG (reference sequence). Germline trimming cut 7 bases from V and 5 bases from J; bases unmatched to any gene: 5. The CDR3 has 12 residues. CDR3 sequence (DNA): TGTGCCTCCCCTGGGACAGGGTATGGCTACACCTTC. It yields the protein CASPGTGYGYTF.

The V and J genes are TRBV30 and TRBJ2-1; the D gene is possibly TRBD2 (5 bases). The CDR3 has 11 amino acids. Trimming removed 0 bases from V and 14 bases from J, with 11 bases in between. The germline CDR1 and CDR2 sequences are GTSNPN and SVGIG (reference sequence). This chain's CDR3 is CAWSVTAREFF. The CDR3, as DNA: TGTGCCTGGAGTGTCACGGCGCGGGAGTTCTTC. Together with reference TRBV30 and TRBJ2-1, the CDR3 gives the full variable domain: SQTIHQWPATLVQPVGSPLSLECTVEGTSNPNLYWYRQAAGRGLQLLFYSVGIGQISSEVPQNLSASRPQDRQFILSSKKLLLSDSGFYLCAWSVTAREFFGPGTRLTVL.

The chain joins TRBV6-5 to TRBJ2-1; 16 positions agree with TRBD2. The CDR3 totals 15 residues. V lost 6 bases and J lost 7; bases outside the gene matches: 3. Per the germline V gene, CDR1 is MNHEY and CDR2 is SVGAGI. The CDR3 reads CASRPGLAGGNEQFF. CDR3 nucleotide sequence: TGTGCCAGCAGACCGGGACTAGCGGGAGGGAATGAGCAGTTCTTC.

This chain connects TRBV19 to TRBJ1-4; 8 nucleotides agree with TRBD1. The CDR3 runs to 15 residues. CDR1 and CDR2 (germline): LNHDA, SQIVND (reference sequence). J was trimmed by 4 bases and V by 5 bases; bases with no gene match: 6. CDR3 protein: CASSPTGGGNEKLFF. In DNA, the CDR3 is TGTGCCAGTAGTCCCACAGGGGGAGGTAATGAAAAACTGTTTTTT. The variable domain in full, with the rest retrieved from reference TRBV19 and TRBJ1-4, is DGGITQSPKYLFRKEGQNVTLSCEQNLNHDAMYWYRQDPGQGLRLIYYSQIVNDFQKGDIAEGYSVSREKKESFPLTVTSAQKNPTAFYLCASSPTGGGNEKLFFGSGTQLSVL.

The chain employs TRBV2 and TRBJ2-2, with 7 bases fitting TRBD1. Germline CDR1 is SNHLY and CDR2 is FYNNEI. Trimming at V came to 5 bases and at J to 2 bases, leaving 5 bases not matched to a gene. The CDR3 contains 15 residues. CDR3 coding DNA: TGTGCCAGCAGTTACGGGACAGCCAACACCGGGGAGCTGTTTTTT. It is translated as CASSYGTANTGELFF.

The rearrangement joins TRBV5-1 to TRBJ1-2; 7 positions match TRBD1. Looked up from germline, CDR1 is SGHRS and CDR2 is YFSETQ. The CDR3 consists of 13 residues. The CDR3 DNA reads TGCGACCAAGGGGGCGGCTCTAACTATGGCTACACCTTC. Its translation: CDQGGGSNYGYTF.

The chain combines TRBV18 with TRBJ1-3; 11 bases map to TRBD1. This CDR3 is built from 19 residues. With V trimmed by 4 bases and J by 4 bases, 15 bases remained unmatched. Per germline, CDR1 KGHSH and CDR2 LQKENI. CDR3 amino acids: CASSLNPGQGDRAGNTIYF. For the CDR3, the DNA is TGTGCCAGCTCACTTAACCCGGGACAGGGGGACCGGGCCGGAAACACCATATATTTT.

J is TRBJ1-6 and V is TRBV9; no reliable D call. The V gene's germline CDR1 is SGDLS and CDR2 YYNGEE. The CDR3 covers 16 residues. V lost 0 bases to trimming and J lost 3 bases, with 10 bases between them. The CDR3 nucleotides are TGTGCCAGCAGCGTAGGGGAGGGTTACTATAATTCACCCCTCCACTTT. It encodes CASSVGEGYYNSPLHF. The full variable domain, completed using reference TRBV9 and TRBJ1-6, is DSGVTQTPKHLITATGQRVTLRCSPRSGDLSVYWYQQSLDQGLQFLIQYYNGEERAKGNILERFSAQQFPDLHSELNLSSLELGDSALYFCASSVGEGYYNSPLHFGNGTRLTVT.

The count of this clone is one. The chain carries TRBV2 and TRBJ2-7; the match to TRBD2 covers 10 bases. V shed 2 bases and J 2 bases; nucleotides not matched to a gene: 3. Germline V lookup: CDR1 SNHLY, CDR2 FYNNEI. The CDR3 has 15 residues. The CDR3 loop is CASSEQTSGAYEQYF. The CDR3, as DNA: TGTGCCAGCAGTGAACAAACTAGCGGGGCCTACGAGCAGTACTTC.

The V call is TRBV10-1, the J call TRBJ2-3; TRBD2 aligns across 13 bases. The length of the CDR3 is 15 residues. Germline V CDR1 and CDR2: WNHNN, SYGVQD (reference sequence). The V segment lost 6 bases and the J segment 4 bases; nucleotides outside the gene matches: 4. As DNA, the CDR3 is TGCGCCAGCAGCAGGACTAGCGGGAGATCAGATACGCAGTATTTT. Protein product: CASSRTSGRSDTQYF.

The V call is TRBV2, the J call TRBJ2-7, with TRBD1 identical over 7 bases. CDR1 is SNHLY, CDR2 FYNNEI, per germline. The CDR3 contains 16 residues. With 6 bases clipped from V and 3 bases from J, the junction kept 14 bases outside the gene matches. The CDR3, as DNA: TGTGCCAGCAGGCCTGCTCTTCGGGACAGACACTACGAGCAGTACTTC. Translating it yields CASRPALRDRHYEQYF.

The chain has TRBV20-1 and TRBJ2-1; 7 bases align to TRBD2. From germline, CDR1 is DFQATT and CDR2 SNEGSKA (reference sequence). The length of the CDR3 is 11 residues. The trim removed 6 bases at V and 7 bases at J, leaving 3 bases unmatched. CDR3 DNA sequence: TGCAGTGCGTCACTAGCGAATGAGCAGTTCTTC. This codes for CSASLANEQFF.

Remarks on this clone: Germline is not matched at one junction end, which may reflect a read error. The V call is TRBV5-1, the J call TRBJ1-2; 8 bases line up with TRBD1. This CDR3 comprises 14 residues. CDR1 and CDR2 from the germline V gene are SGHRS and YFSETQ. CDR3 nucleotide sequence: TGCGCCAGCAGCTTGGTCGCCGGGACAGGTCTGGGAGACTTC. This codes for CASSLVAGTGLGDF.